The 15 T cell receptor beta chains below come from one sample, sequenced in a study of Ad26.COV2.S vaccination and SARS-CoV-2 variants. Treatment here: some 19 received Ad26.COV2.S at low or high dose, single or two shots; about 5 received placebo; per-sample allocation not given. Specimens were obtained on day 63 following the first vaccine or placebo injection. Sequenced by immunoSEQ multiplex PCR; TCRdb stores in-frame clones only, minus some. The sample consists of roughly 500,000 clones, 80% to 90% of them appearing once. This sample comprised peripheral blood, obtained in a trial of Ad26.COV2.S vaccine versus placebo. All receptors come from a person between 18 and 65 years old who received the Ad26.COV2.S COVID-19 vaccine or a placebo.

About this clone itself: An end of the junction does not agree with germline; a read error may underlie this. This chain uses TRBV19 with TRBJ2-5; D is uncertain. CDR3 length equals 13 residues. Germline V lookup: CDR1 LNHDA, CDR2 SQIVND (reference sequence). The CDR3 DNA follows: TGTGCCAGTAGTATGCGGTTGCAAGAGACTCAGTACTTC. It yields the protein CASSMRLQETQYF.

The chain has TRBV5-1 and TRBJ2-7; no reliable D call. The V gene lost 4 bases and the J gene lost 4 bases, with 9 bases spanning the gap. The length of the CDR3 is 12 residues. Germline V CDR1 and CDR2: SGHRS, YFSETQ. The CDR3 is CASSRAAYEQYF. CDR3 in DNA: TGCGCCAGCAGCCGCGCAGCTTACGAGCAGTACTTC. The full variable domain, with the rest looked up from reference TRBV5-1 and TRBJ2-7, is KAGVTQTPRYLIKTRGQQVTLSCSPISGHRSVSWYQQTPGQGLQFLFEYFSETQRNKGNFPGRFSGRQFSNSRSEMNVSTLELGDSALYLCASSRAAYEQYFGPGTRLTVT.

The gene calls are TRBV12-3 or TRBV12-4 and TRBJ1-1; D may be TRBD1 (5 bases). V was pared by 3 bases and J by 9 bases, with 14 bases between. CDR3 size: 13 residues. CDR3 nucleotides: TGTGCCAGCAGTTTTGACAGCTCATATAAAGCTTTCTTT. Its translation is CASSFDSSYKAFF.

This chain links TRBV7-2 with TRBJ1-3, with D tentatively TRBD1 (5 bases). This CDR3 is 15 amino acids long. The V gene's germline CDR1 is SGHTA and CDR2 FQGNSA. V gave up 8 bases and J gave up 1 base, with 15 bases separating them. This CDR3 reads CASSTVAGSGNTIYF. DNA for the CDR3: TGTGCCAGCTCCACCGTCGCAGGGTCTGGAAACACCATATATTTT. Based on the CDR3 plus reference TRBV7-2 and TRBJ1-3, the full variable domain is GAGVSQSPSNKVTEKGKDVELRCDPISGHTALYWYRQSLGQGLEFLIYFQGNSAPDKSGLPSDRFSAERTGGSVSTLTIQRTQQEDSAVYLCASSTVAGSGNTIYFGEGSWLTVV.

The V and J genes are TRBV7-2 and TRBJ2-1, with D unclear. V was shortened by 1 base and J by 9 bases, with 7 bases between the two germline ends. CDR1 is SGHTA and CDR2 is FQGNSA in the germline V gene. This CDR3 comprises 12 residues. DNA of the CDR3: TGTGCCAGCAGCTTAGGTCGGACTGAGCAGTTCTTC. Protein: CASSLGRTEQFF. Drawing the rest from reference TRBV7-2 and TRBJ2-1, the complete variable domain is GAGVSQSPSNKVTEKGKDVELRCDPISGHTALYWYRQSLGQGLEFLIYFQGNSAPDKSGLPSDRFSAERTGGSVSTLTIQRTQQEDSAVYLCASSLGRTEQFFGPGTRLTVL.

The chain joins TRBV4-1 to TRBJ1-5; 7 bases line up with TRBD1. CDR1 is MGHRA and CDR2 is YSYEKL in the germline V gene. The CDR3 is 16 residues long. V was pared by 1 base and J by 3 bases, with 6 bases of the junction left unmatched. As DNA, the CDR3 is TGCGCCAGCAGCCAAGGAGTAGGGGGCAACAATCAGCCCCAGCATTTT. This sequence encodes CASSQGVGGNNQPQHF.

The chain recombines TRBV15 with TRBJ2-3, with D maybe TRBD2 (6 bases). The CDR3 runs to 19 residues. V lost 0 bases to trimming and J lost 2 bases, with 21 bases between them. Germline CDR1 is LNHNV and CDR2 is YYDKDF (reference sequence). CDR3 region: CATSRDPGRGIGVTDTQYF. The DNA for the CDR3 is TGTGCCACCAGCAGAGATCCTGGTCGGGGGATTGGGGTCACAGATACGCAGTATTTT.

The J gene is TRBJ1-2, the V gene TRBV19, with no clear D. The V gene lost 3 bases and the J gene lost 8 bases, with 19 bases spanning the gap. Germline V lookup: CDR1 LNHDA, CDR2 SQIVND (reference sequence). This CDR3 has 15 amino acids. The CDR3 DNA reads TGTGCCAGTAGTATTTATCTTGGAGGCTCATGGGGCTACACCTTC. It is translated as CASSIYLGGSWGYTF.

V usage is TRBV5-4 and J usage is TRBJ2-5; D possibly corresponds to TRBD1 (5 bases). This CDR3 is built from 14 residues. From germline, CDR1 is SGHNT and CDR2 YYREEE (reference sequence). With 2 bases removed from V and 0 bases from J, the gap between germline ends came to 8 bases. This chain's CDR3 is CASSFDSHQETQYF. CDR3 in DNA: TGTGCCAGCAGCTTTGACAGCCACCAAGAGACCCAGTACTTC. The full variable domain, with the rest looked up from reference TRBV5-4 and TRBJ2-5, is ETGVTQSPTHLIKTRGQQVTLRCSSQSGHNTVSWYQQALGQGPQFIFQYYREEENGRGNFPPRFSGLQFPNYSSELNVNALELDDSALYLCASSFDSHQETQYFGPGTRLLVL.

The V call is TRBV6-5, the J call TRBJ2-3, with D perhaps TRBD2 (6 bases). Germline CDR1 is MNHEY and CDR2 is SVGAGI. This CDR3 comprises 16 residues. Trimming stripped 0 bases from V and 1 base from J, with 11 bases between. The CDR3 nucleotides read TGTGCCAGCAGTTACTCCGGGGGAGAGGGCACAGATACGCAGTATTTT. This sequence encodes CASSYSGGEGTDTQYF.

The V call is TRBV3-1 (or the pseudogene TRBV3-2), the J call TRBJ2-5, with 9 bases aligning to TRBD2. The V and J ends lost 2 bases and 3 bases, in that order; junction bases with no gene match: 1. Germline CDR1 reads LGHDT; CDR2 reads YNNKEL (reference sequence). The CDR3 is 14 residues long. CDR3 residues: CASSQRLAEETQYF. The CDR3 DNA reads TGTGCCAGCAGCCAAAGACTAGCGGAAGAGACCCAGTACTTC.

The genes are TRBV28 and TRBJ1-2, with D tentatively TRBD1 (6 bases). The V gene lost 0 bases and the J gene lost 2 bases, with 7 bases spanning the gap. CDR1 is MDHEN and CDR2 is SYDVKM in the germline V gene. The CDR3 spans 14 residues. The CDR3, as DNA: TGTGCCAGCAGTTTATGGGGGGCCAACTATGGCTACACCTTC. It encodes CASSLWGANYGYTF.

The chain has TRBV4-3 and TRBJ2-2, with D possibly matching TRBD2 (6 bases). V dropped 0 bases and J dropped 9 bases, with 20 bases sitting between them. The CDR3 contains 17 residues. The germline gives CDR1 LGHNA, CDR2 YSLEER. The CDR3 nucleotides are TGCGCCAGCAGCCAAGAGAGTGGGCGGGACGGGGTTCGGGAGCTGTTTTTT. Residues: CASSQESGRDGVRELFF.

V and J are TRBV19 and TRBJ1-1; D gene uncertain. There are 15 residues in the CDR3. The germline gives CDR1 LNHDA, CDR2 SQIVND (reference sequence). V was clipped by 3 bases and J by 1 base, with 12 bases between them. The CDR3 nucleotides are TGTGCCAGTAGTATGAGTCAATCCGGGAACACTGAAGCTTTCTTT. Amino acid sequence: CASSMSQSGNTEAFF.

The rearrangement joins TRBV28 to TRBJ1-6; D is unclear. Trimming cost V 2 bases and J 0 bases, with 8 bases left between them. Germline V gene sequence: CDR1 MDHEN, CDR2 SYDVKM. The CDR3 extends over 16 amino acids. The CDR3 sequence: CASSLSVSSYNSPLHF. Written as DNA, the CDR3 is TGTGCCAGCAGTTTAAGTGTTAGCTCCTATAATTCACCCCTCCACTTT.